This T cell receptor (beta chain) is from a study of OX40 agonist ivuxolimab in advanced cancers. Study results and limitations: Relatively little clonal expansion, among the lowest observed, appeared in partial responders at 0.1-3.0 mg/kg. By week 6 at 0.1 to 3.0 mg/kg, blood CD4+ and CD8+ T cells had expanded clonally.

CDR3 size: 14 residues. With 7 bases removed from V and 9 bases from J, the gap between germline ends came to 19 bases. CDR1 and CDR2 from the germline V gene are MNHEY and SVGAGI. Worth noting for this clone: Its matching antigen is unknown.

Some clones are missing from TCRdb's copy, which holds only in-frame ones; the method was immunoSEQ multiplex PCR. The data hold 55,000 to 80,000 clones, with roughly 80% observed a single time. Sequencing used CD4+ or CD8+ T cells sorted from blood, obtained in a trial of the OX40 agonist ivuxolimab. The chain recombines TRBV6-5 with TRBJ2-1; D not certain. This sequence was found in an adult with an advanced solid tumor such as melanoma, head and neck, liver or kidney cancer. The CDR3 DNA is TGTGCCAGCACCGGACCCCAACTTACGGTTGAGCAGTTCTTC. This translates into CASTGPQLTVEQFF.